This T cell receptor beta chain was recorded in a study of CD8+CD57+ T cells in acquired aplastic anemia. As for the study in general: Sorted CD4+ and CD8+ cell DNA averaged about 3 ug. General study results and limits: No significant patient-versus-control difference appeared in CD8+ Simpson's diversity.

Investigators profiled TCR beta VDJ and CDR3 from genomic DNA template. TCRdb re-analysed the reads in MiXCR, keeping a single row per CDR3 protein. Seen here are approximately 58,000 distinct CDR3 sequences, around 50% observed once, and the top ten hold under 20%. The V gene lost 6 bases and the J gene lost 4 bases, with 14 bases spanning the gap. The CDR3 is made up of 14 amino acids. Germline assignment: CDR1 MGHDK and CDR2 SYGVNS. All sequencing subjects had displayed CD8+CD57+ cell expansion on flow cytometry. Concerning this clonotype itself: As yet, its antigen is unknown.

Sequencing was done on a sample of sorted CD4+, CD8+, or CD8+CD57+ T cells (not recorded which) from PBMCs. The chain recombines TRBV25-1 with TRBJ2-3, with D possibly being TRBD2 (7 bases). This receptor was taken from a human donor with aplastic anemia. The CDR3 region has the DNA TGTGCCAGCAGCGCCCCGGGGGGCTCAGATACGCAGTATTTT. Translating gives CASSAPGGSDTQYF.